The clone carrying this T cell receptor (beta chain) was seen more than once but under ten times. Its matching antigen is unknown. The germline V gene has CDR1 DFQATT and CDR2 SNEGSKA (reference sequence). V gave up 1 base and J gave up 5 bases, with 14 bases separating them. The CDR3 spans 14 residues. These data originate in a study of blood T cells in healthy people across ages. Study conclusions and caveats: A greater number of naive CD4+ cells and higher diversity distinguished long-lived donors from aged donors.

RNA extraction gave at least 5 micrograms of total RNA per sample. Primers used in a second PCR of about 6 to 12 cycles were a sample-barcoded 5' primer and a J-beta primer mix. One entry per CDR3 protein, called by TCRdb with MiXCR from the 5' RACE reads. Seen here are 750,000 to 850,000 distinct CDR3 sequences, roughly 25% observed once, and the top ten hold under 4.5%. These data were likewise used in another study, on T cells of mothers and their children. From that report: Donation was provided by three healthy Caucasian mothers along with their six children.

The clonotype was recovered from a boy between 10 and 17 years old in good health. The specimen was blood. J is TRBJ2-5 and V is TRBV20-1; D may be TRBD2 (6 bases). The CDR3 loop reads CSARVRGVGETQYF. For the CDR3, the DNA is TGCAGTGCTAGAGTACGCGGGGTGGGGGAGACCCAGTACTTC.